Each of the 15 T cell receptor beta chains below was sequenced from the same sample in a study of blood T cell repertoires in COVID-19. The data were produced by immunoSEQ multiplex PCR, yet TCRdb's version contains in-frame clones alone and is incomplete. The sample contains 55,000 to 65,000 clones, approximately 82% of which appear only once. Sequences were obtained from peripheral blood. The receptors shown here come from a man between 60 and 75 years old with acute or convalescent COVID-19.

The chain has TRBV5-1 and TRBJ2-3; D is uncertain. This CDR3 is built from 13 residues. V was pared by 1 base and J by 1 base, with 4 bases between. CDR1 is SGHRS, CDR2 YFSETQ, per germline. CDR3 residues: CASSLTGTDTQYF. CDR3 nucleotide sequence: TGCGCCAGCAGCTTGACTGGCACAGATACGCAGTATTTT.

The chain joins TRBV28 to TRBJ2-2; a possible D gene is TRBD1 (8 bases). The V gene lost 10 bases and the J gene lost 0 bases, with 24 bases spanning the gap. From germline, CDR1 is MDHEN and CDR2 SYDVKM. The CDR3 contains 18 residues. CDR3 nucleotides: TGTGCCACCACAGGGGGAGGGTGGGGGGCCTCGAACACCGGGGAGCTGTTTTTT. Its translation is CATTGGGWGASNTGELFF.

J is TRBJ2-7 and V is TRBV11-2; D perhaps matches TRBD1 (6 bases). The length of the CDR3 is 13 residues. CDR1 and CDR2 (germline): SGHAT, FQNNGV. Trimming shortened V by 2 bases and J by 4 bases, and 9 bases separated the two germline ends. In DNA form, the CDR3 reads TGTGCCAGCAGCTTATCAGGGGAGTACGAGCAGTACTTC. It translates to CASSLSGEYEQYF. Together with reference TRBV11-2 and TRBJ2-7, the CDR3 gives the full variable domain: EAGVAQSPRYKIIEKRQSVAFWCNPISGHATLYWYQQILGQGPKLLIQFQNNGVVDDSQLPKDRFSAERLKGVDSTLKIQPAKLEDSAVYLCASSLSGEYEQYFGPGTRLTVT.

The chain carries TRBV23-1 and TRBJ1-4; D remains unclear. Being an ORF, TRBV23-1 has a function that is uncertain. The CDR3 is 14 residues long. The ends were cut back, 5 bases at V and 8 bases at J, with 15 bases in the middle. The CDR3 coding sequence is TGCGCCAGCAGTGAGGAACAAGTCAGAGAAAAACTGTTTTTT. Translating it yields CASSEEQVREKLFF.

The chain couples TRBV6-2 or TRBV6-3 to TRBJ1-4; the D gene is possibly TRBD1 (6 bases). The V gene lost 5 bases and the J gene lost 8 bases, with 18 bases spanning the gap. Germline CDR1 MNHEY, CDR2 SVGEGT. This CDR3 has 15 residues. The CDR3 loop reads CASSNGQIKGEKLFF. The DNA for the CDR3 is TGTGCCAGCAGTAACGGACAGATAAAAGGGGAAAAACTGTTTTTT.

This rearrangement joins TRBV28 to TRBJ1-2, with unresolved D. The CDR3 runs 16 residues. The germline V gene encodes CDR1 MDHEN and CDR2 SYDVKM. V lost 7 bases, J lost 5 bases, and 23 bases lay in between. The CDR3 loop is CASTRTPGKALYGYTF. For the CDR3, the DNA is TGTGCCAGCACACGTACCCCGGGGAAGGCACTTTATGGCTACACCTTC.

The chain employs TRBV5-8 and TRBJ2-1; weak D call: TRBD1 (6 bases). Germline lookup yields CDR1 SGHTS and CDR2 YDEGEE. CDR3 length equals 12 residues. V was shortened by 2 bases and J by 10 bases, with 10 bases between the two germline ends. This chain's CDR3 is CASSLGGKEQFF. The DNA for the CDR3 is TGTGCCAGCAGCTTAGGGGGAAAGGAGCAGTTCTTC.

The rearrangement joins TRBV19 to TRBJ1-1, with 9 bases lining up with TRBD1. Losses at the gene ends were 6 bases for V and 1 base for J; bases not matched to a gene: 0. Germline lookup yields CDR1 LNHDA and CDR2 SQIVND (reference sequence). The CDR3 is made up of 13 amino acids. DNA for the CDR3: TGTGCCAGTAGGGACAGGGGGAACACTGAAGCTTTCTTT. Protein product: CASRDRGNTEAFF.

J is TRBJ1-2 and V is TRBV4-2, with TRBD1 identical over 7 bases. The length of the CDR3 is 15 residues. The junction had 10 bases not matched to a gene; V was cut back by 5 bases and J by 4 bases. Germline V CDR1 and CDR2: LGHNA, YNFKEQ. CDR3 region: CASSYETRGLYGYTF. The DNA of the CDR3 is TGTGCCAGCAGCTATGAGACAAGGGGGCTCTATGGCTACACCTTC.

The gene calls are TRBV28 and TRBJ1-2; 9 positions agree with TRBD1. Trimming cost V 10 bases and J 0 bases; bases outside gene matches: 9. This CDR3 has 15 residues. The germline V gene has CDR1 MDHEN and CDR2 SYDVKM. CDR3 sequence: CATIDRGTTNYGYTF. For the CDR3, the DNA is TGTGCCACGATAGACAGGGGGACTACTAACTATGGCTACACCTTC.

The chain couples TRBV24-1 to TRBJ2-7, with TRBD1 matching over 7 bases. V lost 4 bases to trimming and J lost 2 bases; unmatched junction nucleotides: 7. Per germline, CDR1 KGHDR and CDR2 SFDVKD. The CDR3 contains 15 residues. CDR3 residues: CATSDEDRPAYEQYF. CDR3 DNA sequence: TGTGCCACCAGTGACGAGGACAGGCCGGCCTACGAGCAGTACTTC.

This chain connects TRBV29-1 to TRBJ1-1, with D unresolved. Trimming took 6 bases from V and 1 from J, leaving 12 bases between them. Germline V gene sequence: CDR1 SQVTM, CDR2 ANQGSEA. This CDR3 comprises 13 residues. The CDR3 reads CSVLGPGNTEAFF. CDR3 nucleotides: TGCAGCGTCTTGGGCCCAGGGAACACTGAAGCTTTCTTT.

This clone was observed a handful of times. The J gene is TRBJ2-3, the V gene TRBV25-1; D perhaps matches TRBD1 (5 bases). Germline V gene lookup returns CDR1 MGHDK and CDR2 SYGVNS. The CDR3 extends over 14 amino acids. Trimming left V 5 bases short and J 2 bases short, with 11 bases between. The CDR3 nucleotides are TGTGCCAGCAGTCCCAGGGTCAACACAGATACGCAGTATTTT. Amino acid sequence: CASSPRVNTDTQYF.

This clone was detected a few times. The chain is built from TRBV6-5 and TRBJ2-3; TRBD2 matches 8 bases. The CDR3 spans 15 residues. Germline V gene sequence: CDR1 MNHEY, CDR2 SVGAGI. Trimming took 0 bases from V and 1 from J; bases not matched to a gene: 0. CDR3 coding DNA: TGTGCCAGCAGTTACTCGCGGGGGGGCACAGATACGCAGTATTTT. Its translation: CASSYSRGGTDTQYF.

The chain has TRBV7-8 and TRBJ2-3, with 9 bases fitting TRBD2. The CDR3 is 17 amino acids. The J segment lost 6 bases and the V segment lost 2 bases, leaving 12 bases of the junction unmatched. Germline CDR1 and CDR2: SGHVS and FQNEAQ. The CDR3 reads CASSLRVAGELTDTQYF. CDR3 nucleotide sequence: TGTGCCAGCAGCTTAAGAGTAGCGGGGGAATTGACGGATACGCAGTATTTT. Using reference TRBV7-8 and TRBJ2-3 for the parts outside the CDR3, the full variable domain is GAGVSQSPRYKVAKRGQDVALRCDPISGHVSLFWYQQALGQGPEFLTYFQNEAQLDKSGLPSDRFFAERPEGSVSTLKIQRTQQEDSAVYLCASSLRVAGELTDTQYFGPGTRLTVL.